The 27 T cell receptor beta chains given below trace back to one sample, sequenced in a study of CD8 T cells in Susac syndrome. It was with random hexamers that roughly 0.5 to 1 ug RNA was reverse transcribed. MiXCR, run by TCRdb on the immunoSEQ multiplex PCR reads, gives a single entry per CDR3 protein. The data show 200,000 to 250,000 distinct CDR3 sequences, 93% seen once. Input material: CD4+ T cells from PBMCs. These receptors originate from a human donor with multiple sclerosis.

CDR3 sequence reads: CATSGGGTSGRETQYF. The DNA for the CDR3 is TGTGCCACCAGTGGAGGTGGGACTAGCGGGAGAGAGACCCAGTACTTC. This chain uses TRBV24-1 with TRBJ2-5, with 14 bases aligning to TRBD2. Germline V gives CDR1 KGHDR, CDR2 SFDVKD. This CDR3 is built from 16 residues. Trimming cost V 5 bases and J 4 bases; bases outside gene matches: 5.

The gene calls are TRBV5-1 and TRBJ1-5; 8 nucleotides align to TRBD1. Germline V gives CDR1 SGHRS, CDR2 YFSETQ. V trimming: 4 bases; J trimming: 4 bases; junction bases outside the gene matches: 7. The CDR3 is made up of 15 amino acids. CDR3 loop: CASSPEGTGNQPQHF. CDR3 DNA: TGCGCCAGCAGCCCGGAAGGGACAGGAAATCAGCCCCAGCATTTT.

This chain connects TRBV12-3 or TRBV12-4 to TRBJ1-6; tentatively, D is TRBD1 (5 bases). The CDR3 sequence is 12 residues long. With 6 bases removed from V and 9 bases from J, the gap between germline ends came to 9 bases. The CDR3 coding sequence is TGTGCCAGCAGCCGGGGGAGTTCACCCCTCCACTTT. As protein: CASSRGSSPLHF.

This clonotype was recorded once. The chain has TRBV29-1 and TRBJ1-4; D remains ambiguous. The CDR3 has 14 residues. V gave up 3 bases and J gave up 12 bases, with 20 bases separating them. Germline assignment: CDR1 SQVTM and CDR2 ANQGSEA. CDR3 DNA: TGCAGCGTTGAGAGGGCAGGTGGAGTTGGGGAACTGTTTTTT. Its protein product is CSVERAGGVGELFF.

This chain joins TRBV19 and TRBJ1-1, with unresolved D. Germline CDR1 LNHDA, CDR2 SQIVND (reference sequence). The germline V and J ends were trimmed by 4 bases and 1 base, with 7 bases remaining between them. The CDR3 contains 13 residues. The CDR3 coding sequence is TGTGCCAGTAGTACAAAGCAGAACACTGAAGCTTTCTTT. Translating gives CASSTKQNTEAFF.

V is TRBV30 and J is TRBJ2-2, with 8 nucleotides matching TRBD1. The CDR3 extends over 14 amino acids. The V gene's germline CDR1 is GTSNPN and CDR2 SVGIG (reference sequence). The J segment lost 1 base and the V segment lost 5 bases, leaving 3 bases of the junction unmatched. Written as DNA, the CDR3 is TGTGCCTGGGACAGGGGAGGGAACACCGGGGAGCTGTTTTTT. This encodes CAWDRGGNTGELFF.

The chain couples TRBV28 to TRBJ2-2; 7 bases are a match to TRBD2. V lost 6 bases to trimming and J lost 2 bases; unmatched junction nucleotides: 3. Germline CDR1 reads MDHEN; CDR2 reads SYDVKM. CDR3 size: 14 residues. This CDR3 reads CASSSGLNTGELFF. CDR3 DNA: TGTGCCAGCAGCTCGGGACTAAACACCGGGGAGCTGTTTTTT.

V is TRBV9 and J is TRBJ2-3, with 8 bases lining up with TRBD2. From germline, CDR1 is SGDLS and CDR2 YYNGEE. The CDR3 extends over 16 amino acids. After removal of 1 base from V and 1 base from J, the junction contained 5 bases not matched to a gene. The CDR3 region has the DNA TGTGCCAGCAGCGTACGGGGGGGAAGAGGCACAGATACGCAGTATTTT. Protein: CASSVRGGRGTDTQYF. Complete variable domain (other parts from reference TRBV9 and TRBJ2-3): DSGVTQTPKHLITATGQRVTLRCSPRSGDLSVYWYQQSLDQGLQFLIQYYNGEERAKGNILERFSAQQFPDLHSELNLSSLELGDSALYFCASSVRGGRGTDTQYFGPGTRLTVL.

The chain links TRBV4-1 to TRBJ1-1; D ambiguous. CDR1 and CDR2 from the germline V gene are MGHRA and YSYEKL. The CDR3 loop spans 15 amino acids. Trimming took off 1 base at V and 2 bases at J, with 11 bases between the two ends. CDR3 DNA sequence: TGCGCCAGCAGCCAAGTTGAGAGGACCAACACTGAAGCTTTCTTT. This sequence encodes CASSQVERTNTEAFF.

The J gene is TRBJ2-3, the V gene TRBV12-3 or TRBV12-4; D is unclear. The CDR3 is 16 residues long. V lost 1 base, J lost 0 bases, and 11 bases lay in between. The CDR3 sequence is CASSLGDVPSTDTQYF. The CDR3 DNA is TGTGCCAGCAGTTTAGGTGACGTGCCTAGCACAGATACGCAGTATTTT.

J is TRBJ2-5 and V is TRBV21-1; TRBD1 reflects the table's D call only, with no check against the DNA. TRBV21-1 is classified as a pseudogene. This CDR3 contains 15 residues. The CDR3 here is CASSKPRENQETQYF. CDR3 bases: TGTGCCAGCAGCAAACCCCGGGAGAATCAAGAGACCCAGTACTTC.

The rearrangement links TRBV5-6 to TRBJ2-2, with unresolved D. V dropped 0 bases and J dropped 5 bases, with 14 bases sitting between them. CDR1 and CDR2 (germline): SGHDT, YYEEEE. The CDR3 contains 16 residues. The CDR3 sequence is CASSLVVSWGTGELFF. The CDR3 DNA sequence: TGTGCCAGCAGCTTGGTTGTCAGCTGGGGAACCGGGGAGCTGTTTTTT.

The chain employs TRBV7-9 and TRBJ1-1; TRBD1 agrees at 8 bases. CDR3 length: 16 residues. Germline assignment: CDR1 SEHNR and CDR2 FQNEAQ (reference sequence). J gave up 1 base and V 6 bases, and 10 bases lay outside the gene matches. CDR3 loop: CASRRETGAQNTEAFF. DNA for the CDR3: TGTGCCAGCAGAAGGGAGACAGGGGCTCAGAACACTGAAGCTTTCTTT.

The rearrangement joins TRBV5-1 to TRBJ2-5; D unresolved. The V gene lost 0 bases and the J gene lost 9 bases, with 9 bases spanning the gap. The CDR3 is 12 residues long. Germline CDR1 reads SGHRS; CDR2 reads YFSETQ. The CDR3 DNA follows: TGCGCCAGCAGCTTGGCCGGGTCGTCCCAGTACTTC. This translates into CASSLAGSSQYF.

V is TRBV7-2 and J is TRBJ2-3; D is unresolved. Trimming shortened V by 5 bases and J by 4 bases, and 13 bases separated the two germline ends. Looked up from germline, CDR1 is SGHTA and CDR2 is FQGNSA. There are 14 residues in the CDR3. The CDR3 DNA reads TGTGCCAGCAGCCCCGGTCTTTCCCCAGATACGCAGTATTTT. It is translated as CASSPGLSPDTQYF. The variable domain in full, with the rest retrieved from reference TRBV7-2 and TRBJ2-3, is GAGVSQSPSNKVTEKGKDVELRCDPISGHTALYWYRQSLGQGLEFLIYFQGNSAPDKSGLPSDRFSAERTGGSVSTLTIQRTQQEDSAVYLCASSPGLSPDTQYFGPGTRLTVL.

The chain has TRBV20-1 and TRBJ1-4, with TRBD1 as a possible D gene (5 bases). Trimming pared 0 bases from V and 1 base from J, leaving 6 bases between. The CDR3 has 14 amino acids. Germline loops: CDR1 DFQATT, CDR2 SNEGSKA (reference sequence). CDR3 in amino acids: CSARDGGTNEKLFF. The CDR3 nucleotides are TGCAGTGCTAGAGATGGGGGAACTAATGAAAAACTGTTTTTT.

This clonotype was seen just once. The chain carries TRBV20-1 and TRBJ2-1; the match to TRBD2 covers 8 bases. The CDR3 is 15 residues long. Germline lookup yields CDR1 DFQATT and CDR2 SNEGSKA (reference sequence). The junction had 7 bases not matched to a gene; V was cut back by 6 bases and J by 0 bases. The CDR3 loop is CSAPKRGSSYNEQFF. The CDR3 DNA reads as TGCAGTGCCCCCAAGCGGGGGAGCTCCTACAATGAGCAGTTCTTC.

The chain recombines TRBV20-1 with TRBJ2-1; D remains ambiguous. Per the germline V gene, CDR1 is DFQATT and CDR2 is SNEGSKA (reference sequence). This CDR3 has 11 residues. Trimming left V 0 bases short and J 10 bases short, with 7 bases between. DNA for the CDR3: TGCAGTGCTAGAGATTATGGGGAGCAGTTCTTC. As protein: CSARDYGEQFF.

The chain links TRBV6-5 to TRBJ1-2, with D perhaps TRBD1 (6 bases). V was trimmed by 4 bases and J by 9 bases, leaving 18 bases between them. This CDR3 comprises 14 residues. In germline, CDR1 is MNHEY, CDR2 SVGAGI. DNA of the CDR3: TGTGCCAGCAGTTTGGCGGGGGCGGTGGGACGCTACACCTTC. Its protein is CASSLAGAVGRYTF.

The genes are TRBV12-3 or TRBV12-4 and TRBJ2-7, with a tentative D call TRBD2 (7 bases). The CDR3 is made up of 14 amino acids. V lost 6 bases to trimming and J lost 7 bases, with 19 bases between them. CDR3 DNA sequence: TGTGCCAGCAGGGCCTCCGCGGGGGCGAGTGAGCAGTACGTC. It encodes CASRASAGASEQYV.

This chain joins TRBV6-1 and TRBJ2-5, with 7 nucleotides matching TRBD1. Unmatched junction bases numbered 16, after V lost 10 bases and J lost 5 bases. The CDR3 is 15 residues long. Germline CDR1 and CDR2: MNHNS and SASEGT. CDR3 residues: CATKDTRGPGETQYF. The CDR3 DNA reads as TGTGCCACCAAAGATACGAGGGGGCCGGGGGAGACCCAGTACTTC.

This rearrangement joins TRBV5-1 to TRBJ1-1, with 7 bases aligning to TRBD1. Germline V CDR1 and CDR2: SGHRS, YFSETQ. The V and J ends lost 0 bases and 0 bases, in that order; junction bases with no gene match: 5. The CDR3 extends over 16 amino acids. CDR3 bases: TGCGCCAGCAGCTTGGGGGCGGGACAGATGAACACTGAAGCTTTCTTT. Protein sequence: CASSLGAGQMNTEAFF.

The chain carries TRBV7-8 and TRBJ2-1, with a possible D match to TRBD1 (6 bases). The CDR3 has 14 residues. V was shortened by 7 bases and J by 5 bases, with 15 bases between the two germline ends. Per germline, CDR1 SGHVS and CDR2 FQNEAQ. CDR3 region: CASTTGLANNEQFF. The CDR3 nucleotides read TGTGCCAGCACCACAGGGCTAGCAAACAATGAGCAGTTCTTC.

The V gene is TRBV25-1, the J gene TRBJ2-5; no clear D. The CDR3 is 11 amino acids. V was trimmed by 6 bases and J by 4 bases, leaving 6 bases between them. CDR1 is MGHDK and CDR2 is SYGVNS in the germline V gene. CDR3 in amino acids: CASRMIETQYF. CDR3 in DNA: TGTGCCAGCAGAATGATAGAGACCCAGTACTTC.

This chain connects TRBV2 to TRBJ2-7, with a possible D match to TRBD2 (7 bases). V lost 6 bases and J lost 3, with 18 bases in between. CDR1 is SNHLY and CDR2 is FYNNEI in the germline V gene. The CDR3 is 15 amino acids. CDR3 region: CASSPGRGGLYEQYV. DNA for the CDR3: TGTGCCAGCAGCCCGGGTAGGGGGGGTCTCTACGAGCAGTACGTC.

The V gene is TRBV2, the J gene TRBJ1-5; TRBD1 aligns across 7 bases. The CDR3 is 14 residues long. Germline CDR1 SNHLY, CDR2 FYNNEI. The V gene end was trimmed by 1 base and the J gene end by 6 bases; junction bases not matched to a gene: 3. The CDR3 loop reads CASSEVAGGQPQHF. The DNA for the CDR3 is TGTGCCAGCAGTGAAGTGGCAGGGGGTCAGCCCCAGCATTTT.

The V gene is TRBV20-1, the J gene TRBJ1-4; 8 bases fit TRBD1. The CDR3 is 14 residues long. Germline trimming cut 4 bases from V and 7 bases from J; bases unmatched to any gene: 8. Germline CDR1 DFQATT, CDR2 SNEGSKA (reference sequence). CDR3 nucleotide sequence: TGCAGTGCTAATGACAGGGGCCCGACTGAAAAACTGTTTTTT. Translation: CSANDRGPTEKLFF.